This T cell receptor beta chain stems from a study of blood T cell repertoires in COVID-19. Data came from immunoSEQ multiplex PCR; TCRdb stores just in-frame clones and leaves some out. The data contain some 330,000 clones, 80% to 95% of them singletons. The CDR3 is 16 residues long. Trimming removed 0 bases at V and 0 bases at J, with 9 bases between. Germline V gives CDR1 LGHDT, CDR2 YNNKEL (reference sequence). The material sequenced was PBMCs or T cells enriched from blood (not recorded which). V gene TRBV3-1 (or the pseudogene TRBV3-2) combines with J gene TRBJ2-1; D call uncertain. This receptor was obtained from a woman aged 25 to 39 who had recovered from COVID-19. The CDR3 spells CASSQDSYRSYNEQFF. The DNA for the CDR3 is TGTGCCAGCAGCCAAGATTCCTACCGCTCCTACAATGAGCAGTTCTTC.